The rows below give T cell receptor beta chains drawn from one sample of a study of shared clonotypes between healthy human individuals. Assay used: immunoSEQ multiplex PCR; TCRdb lists only in-frame clones, some missing. The repertoire consists of approximately 620,000 clones, with less than 98% occurring once and the leading ten covering approximately 0.057%. Sequencing was done on a sample of naive CD4+ T cells sorted from blood. Receptors were obtained from a woman in her thirties in good health. CDR3s include the opening cysteine and the closing phenylalanine or tryptophan. The D gene is left open where the match is weak. Size values are once, few and many counts, or a class for expanded clones, and some rows have none.

D gene: -
V gene: TRBV11-3
clone size: -
J gene: TRBJ2-2
CDR3 protein: CASSKGQPGTGELFF
CDR3 DNA: TGTGCCAGCAGCAAAGGACAGCCGGGAACCGGGGAGCTGTTTTTT

D gene: -
V gene: TRBV19
clone size: -
J gene: TRBJ2-5
CDR3 protein: CASSTRLGLETQYF
CDR3 DNA: TGTGCCAGTAGTACCAGACTAGGTCTGGAGACCCAGTACTTC

D gene: -
V gene: TRBV5-6
clone size: -
J gene: TRBJ1-2
CDR3 protein: CASSLGVGGYTF
CDR3 DNA: TGTGCCAGCAGCTTGGGGGTAGGTGGCTACACCTTC

D gene: -
V gene: TRBV27
clone size: -
J gene: TRBJ1-5
CDR3 protein: CASSPLGQPQHF
CDR3 DNA: TGTGCCAGCAGTCCCCTAGGTCAGCCCCAGCATTTT

D gene: -
V gene: TRBV7-9
clone size: once
J gene: TRBJ1-1
CDR3 protein: CASSLGGIVSDTEAFF
CDR3 DNA: TGTGCCAGCAGCTTAGGAGGGATAGTTTCGGACACTGAAGCTTTCTTT

D gene: -
V gene: TRBV4-1
clone size: -
J gene: TRBJ1-2
CDR3 protein: CASSQERGRYGYTF
CDR3 DNA: TGCGCCAGCAGCCAAGAACGGGGGCGGTATGGCTACACCTTC

D gene: -
V gene: TRBV7-8
clone size: few
J gene: TRBJ1-2
CDR3 protein: CASSPGRDLRYTF
CDR3 DNA: TGTGCCAGCAGCCCGGGACGGGATTTGCGCTACACCTTC

D gene: -
V gene: TRBV28
clone size: -
J gene: TRBJ1-5
CDR3 protein: CASGRSNQPQHF
CDR3 DNA: TGTGCCAGCGGAAGAAGCAATCAGCCCCAGCATTTT

D gene: TRBD2
V gene: TRBV9
clone size: once
J gene: TRBJ2-2
CDR3 protein: CASSVQSGANTGELFF
CDR3 DNA: TGTGCCAGCAGCGTCCAGAGCGGGGCGAACACCGGGGAGCTGTTTTTT

D gene: TRBD2
V gene: TRBV11-2
clone size: -
J gene: TRBJ2-1
CDR3 protein: CASSPTGDLLAGVNNEQFF
CDR3 DNA: TGTGCCAGCAGTCCGACAGGGGACCTACTAGCGGGAGTGAACAATGAGCAGTTCTTC

D gene: TRBD1
V gene: TRBV5-1
clone size: -
J gene: TRBJ2-7
CDR3 protein: CASRRDRPYEQYF
CDR3 DNA: TGCGCCAGCCGCCGGGACAGACCCTACGAGCAGTACTTC

D gene: TRBD1
V gene: TRBV28
clone size: -
J gene: TRBJ2-2
CDR3 protein: CASTLSDRVTGELFF
CDR3 DNA: TGTGCCAGCACCCTGTCGGACAGGGTCACCGGGGAGCTGTTTTTT

D gene: -
V gene: TRBV4-1
clone size: -
J gene: TRBJ1-2
CDR3 protein: CASSPRTGAVGGYGYTF
CDR3 DNA: TGCGCCAGCAGCCCCAGGACGGGGGCGGTGGGAGGGTATGGCTACACCTTC

D gene: TRBD2
V gene: TRBV11-2
clone size: -
J gene: TRBJ2-2
CDR3 protein: CASSRLAGGAGELFF
CDR3 DNA: TGTGCCAGCAGCCGACTAGCGGGAGGGGCCGGGGAGCTGTTTTTT

D gene: -
V gene: TRBV7-2
clone size: -
J gene: TRBJ2-2
CDR3 protein: CASSLVSRGYGELFF
CDR3 DNA: TGTGCCAGCAGCTTAGTCTCTAGGGGGTATGGGGAGCTGTTTTTT

D gene: -
V gene: TRBV28
clone size: -
J gene: TRBJ1-2
CDR3 protein: CASTFQGLGGYTF
CDR3 DNA: TGTGCCAGCACCTTCCAGGGGTTAGGTGGCTACACCTTC

D gene: -
V gene: TRBV28
clone size: -
J gene: TRBJ1-5
CDR3 protein: CASSAPTGSNQPQHF
CDR3 DNA: TGTGCCAGCAGTGCCCCAACAGGGAGCAATCAGCCCCAGCATTTT

D gene: TRBD1
V gene: TRBV11-2
clone size: -
J gene: TRBJ2-1
CDR3 protein: CASSSGQGKVNEQFF
CDR3 DNA: TGTGCCAGCAGCTCCGGACAGGGGAAGGTTAATGAGCAGTTCTTC

D gene: TRBD1
V gene: TRBV28
clone size: -
J gene: TRBJ2-7
CDR3 protein: CASSLGGTGAYEQYF
CDR3 DNA: TGTGCCAGCAGTTTAGGTGGGACAGGGGCCTACGAGCAGTACTTC

D gene: -
V gene: TRBV10-1
clone size: -
J gene: TRBJ2-7
CDR3 protein: CASSKTVIGGDEQYF
CDR3 DNA: TGCGCCAGCAGTAAGACAGTCATCGGCGGCGACGAGCAGTACTTC

D gene: TRBD1
V gene: TRBV5-1
clone size: -
J gene: TRBJ1-1
CDR3 protein: CASRPRTGNTEAFF
CDR3 DNA: TGCGCCAGCAGACCCAGGACAGGGAACACTGAAGCTTTCTTT

D gene: -
V gene: TRBV5-1
clone size: -
J gene: TRBJ2-1
CDR3 protein: CASARGGQVSYNEQFF
CDR3 DNA: TGCGCCAGCGCCCGTGGGGGGCAGGTCTCCTACAATGAGCAGTTCTTC

D gene: -
V gene: TRBV4-1
clone size: -
J gene: TRBJ2-6
CDR3 protein: CASSQEFVSGANVLTF
CDR3 DNA: TGCGCCAGCAGCCAAGAGTTTGTCTCTGGGGCCAACGTCCTGACTTTC

D gene: -
V gene: TRBV18
clone size: -
J gene: TRBJ2-6
CDR3 protein: CASSPSRGNSGANVLTF
CDR3 DNA: TGTGCCAGCTCACCATCCCGAGGTAACTCTGGGGCCAACGTCCTGACTTTC

D gene: TRBD2
V gene: TRBV19
clone size: -
J gene: TRBJ2-7
CDR3 protein: CASSGTGTSGSYEQYF
CDR3 DNA: TGTGCCAGTAGCGGAACCGGGACTAGCGGGAGCTACGAGCAGTACTTC